The 21 T cell receptor beta chains reported below all come from one sample, sequenced in a study of beta chain features in type 1 diabetes. Every isolated RNA sample was fully reverse transcribed, so sequencing captured expressed TCRB transcripts. Sequencing was performed with immunoSEQ multiplex PCR; in TCRdb, only in-frame clones are kept and a portion is missing. The sample lists roughly 130,000 clones; about 10% were seen once. The sequenced sample was central memory CD4+ T cells from blood. The receptors come from a man aged 18 to 35 in good health.

The sample holds a few counts of this clone. This chain uses TRBV29-1 with TRBJ2-3; tentatively, D is TRBD1 (5 bases). CDR1 SQVTM and CDR2 ANQGSEA come from the germline V gene. The CDR3 loop spans 14 amino acids. The ends were cut back, 4 bases at V and 2 bases at J, with 13 bases in the middle. DNA of the CDR3: TGCAGCGTTGTAAGGGGTGGGGACACAGATACGCAGTATTTT. Its translation: CSVVRGGDTDTQYF.

This chain connects TRBV19 to TRBJ2-3; 8 nucleotides match TRBD1. The trim removed 6 bases at V and 6 bases at J, leaving 14 bases unmatched. This CDR3 has 16 residues. The V gene's germline CDR1 is LNHDA and CDR2 SQIVND (reference sequence). CDR3 sequence: CASRNTGTGRSDTQYF. The CDR3, as DNA: TGTGCCAGTAGAAACACCGGGACAGGACGTTCCGATACGCAGTATTTT.

The V and J genes are TRBV7-2 and TRBJ2-5, with D hard to call. Trimming removed 1 base from V and 5 bases from J, with 14 bases in between. Germline V lookup: CDR1 SGHTA, CDR2 FQGNSA. This CDR3 is built from 15 residues. DNA for the CDR3: TGTGCCAGCAGCTTAGGGCAAAGCGAGTCGGAGACCCAGTACTTC. It yields the protein CASSLGQSESETQYF.

The rearrangement links TRBV30 to TRBJ1-5; D unclear. Trimming took 0 bases from V and 2 from J, leaving 8 bases between them. Per the germline V gene, CDR1 is GTSNPN and CDR2 is SVGIG (reference sequence). The CDR3 is made up of 14 amino acids. DNA for the CDR3: TGTGCCTGGAGTGTCGGGTTCGGCAATCAGCCCCAGCATTTT. Its translation: CAWSVGFGNQPQHF.

This chain joins TRBV29-1 and TRBJ2-5, with 8 bases fitting TRBD2. The V and J ends lost 3 bases and 5 bases, in that order; junction bases with no gene match: 11. Looked up from germline, CDR1 is SQVTM and CDR2 is ANQGSEA. The CDR3 length is 15 residues. This CDR3 is CSVEGRDGRVETQYF. CDR3 nucleotide sequence: TGCAGCGTTGAGGGGCGGGACGGGAGGGTGGAGACCCAGTACTTC.

The chain is built from TRBV7-2 and TRBJ2-1, with 10 bases aligning to TRBD2. The CDR3 has 17 amino acids. J was trimmed by 6 bases and V by 0 bases; bases with no gene match: 8. Germline V gene lookup returns CDR1 SGHTA and CDR2 FQGNSA. CDR3: CASSLARLAGVGNEQFF. The CDR3 nucleotides read TGTGCCAGCAGCTTAGCGAGGCTAGCGGGGGTTGGCAATGAGCAGTTCTTC.

This sequence joins TRBV6-1 and TRBJ2-3, with D possibly matching TRBD2 (7 bases). V lost 6 bases, J lost 2 bases, and 12 bases lay in between. The germline CDR1 and CDR2 sequences are MNHNS and SASEGT. CDR3 size: 14 residues. CDR3 coding DNA: TGTGCCAGCAGGAGGGGGGGGACCACAGATACGCAGTATTTT. Translating it yields CASRRGGTTDTQYF.

This clone was seen only a few times. The chain carries TRBV2 and TRBJ2-7, with a weak D call TRBD1 (6 bases). This CDR3 contains 15 residues. V was shortened by 7 bases and J by 0 bases, with 16 bases between the two germline ends. CDR1 SNHLY and CDR2 FYNNEI come from the germline V gene. CDR3 in DNA: TGTGCCAGCACGATATTTGGGACAATCTCCTACGAGCAGTACTTC. It specifies CASTIFGTISYEQYF.

This clone was observed a handful of times. This rearrangement joins TRBV7-3 to TRBJ2-3; the match to TRBD2 covers 7 bases. V lost 2 bases, J lost 4 bases, and 9 bases stayed unmatched. The CDR3 runs to 16 residues. CDR1 is SGHTA and CDR2 is FQGTGA in the germline V gene. The CDR3 region is CASSLGQRGPADTQYF. CDR3 DNA: TGTGCCAGCAGCTTAGGGCAGCGGGGACCCGCAGATACGCAGTATTTT.

The sample holds a few counts of this clone. The rearrangement joins TRBV14 to TRBJ2-3, with 8 bases identical to TRBD2. Germline assignment: CDR1 SGHDN and CDR2 FVKESK. The ends lost 3 bases at V and 4 bases at J; junction bases unmatched: 9. This CDR3 has 16 residues. The CDR3 sequence is CASSQPIAGYADTQYF. The CDR3 nucleotides read TGTGCCAGCAGCCAGCCCATAGCGGGGTACGCAGATACGCAGTATTTT.

The V gene is TRBV19, the J gene TRBJ1-5; D is ambiguous. CDR1 is LNHDA, CDR2 SQIVND, per germline (reference sequence). Deletions cut 3 bases from V and 3 bases from J, with 18 bases between. The CDR3 contains 17 residues. CDR3 protein: CASSIGQHKSLNQPQHF. The CDR3 DNA sequence: TGTGCCAGTAGTATTGGGCAGCACAAATCCCTCAATCAGCCCCAGCATTTT.

For the CDR3, the DNA is TGTGCCAGCAGCTTCTCAGGGGGCAACATTCAGTACTTC. Translation: CASSFSGGNIQYF. The rearrangement joins TRBV7-2 to TRBJ2-4; 8 bases line up with TRBD1. The CDR3 runs 13 residues. V dropped 3 bases and J dropped 7; count of bases not matched to a gene: 2. Germline V gives CDR1 SGHTA, CDR2 FQGNSA.

CDR3 region: CASSEALRGTAKNIQYF. DNA of the CDR3: TGTGCCAGCAGTGAAGCGCTTCGGGGGACCGCCAAAAACATTCAGTACTTC. V usage is TRBV6-1 and J usage is TRBJ2-4; D might be TRBD2 (6 bases). Germline loops: CDR1 MNHNS, CDR2 SASEGT. Trimming shortened V by 0 bases and J by 1 base, and 13 bases separated the two germline ends. The CDR3 runs to 17 residues.

This clone was found a few times. This chain joins TRBV6-4 and TRBJ2-1, with no clear D. Germline V gene data show CDR1 as MRHNA and CDR2 as SNTAGT. V was shortened by 2 bases and J by 10 bases, with 12 bases between the two germline ends. The CDR3 totals 13 residues. Here the CDR3 reads CASSDLTTNEQFF. DNA for the CDR3: TGTGCCAGCAGTGACCTCACCACTAACGAGCAGTTCTTC.

This clone was counted only a few times. The chain carries TRBV9 and TRBJ1-3, with 10 bases that match TRBD1. From germline, CDR1 is SGDLS and CDR2 YYNGEE. V was clipped by 5 bases and J by 7 bases; unmatched bases: 6. The CDR3 length is 14 residues. CDR3 nucleotides: TGTGCCAGCAGAGGACAGGGGGGGACCAACACCATATATTTT. Amino acids: CASRGQGGTNTIYF.

The chain has TRBV4-3 and TRBJ2-7; TRBD1 matches at 11 bases. CDR1 is LGHNA and CDR2 is YSLEER in the germline V gene. The CDR3 runs to 19 residues. J gave up 3 bases and V 0 bases, and 13 bases lay outside the gene matches. CDR3 DNA: TGCGCCAGCAGCCAAGAGCGCCAGGAGGGGGGGACAGGGGGCTACGAGCAGTACTTC. Translation: CASSQERQEGGTGGYEQYF.

In this sample, this clone turned up a few times. CDR3 in DNA: TGCGCCAGCAGCTTCCAGGGGAATGAAAAACTGTTTTTT. Amino acid sequence: CASSFQGNEKLFF. The chain uses TRBV5-1 and TRBJ1-4, with D perhaps TRBD1 (6 bases). V lost 2 bases to trimming and J lost 5 bases, with 7 bases between them. This CDR3 has 13 amino acids. The germline gives CDR1 SGHRS, CDR2 YFSETQ. The full variable domain, with the rest looked up from reference TRBV5-1 and TRBJ1-4, is KAGVTQTPRYLIKTRGQQVTLSCSPISGHRSVSWYQQTPGQGLQFLFEYFSETQRNKGNFPGRFSGRQFSNSRSEMNVSTLELGDSALYLCASSFQGNEKLFFGSGTQLSVL.

The chain recombines TRBV18 with TRBJ1-1; unclear D gene. CDR1 is KGHSH and CDR2 is LQKENI in the germline V gene. The V and J ends lost 3 bases and 5 bases respectively, with 13 bases between them. The CDR3 sequence is 14 residues long. Here the CDR3 reads CASSPGGRGTEAFF. CDR3 sequence (DNA): TGTGCCAGCTCACCGGGAGGGCGCGGAACTGAAGCTTTCTTT.

The rearrangement uses TRBV4-1 and TRBJ2-7, with 9 positions matching TRBD2. CDR1 and CDR2 from the germline V gene are MGHRA and YSYEKL. The CDR3 length is 16 residues. Losses at the gene ends were 5 bases for V and 2 bases for J; bases not matched to a gene: 10. The CDR3 loop reads CASSGFSGGPPYEQYF. In nucleotides, the CDR3 is TGCGCCAGCAGCGGATTCAGCGGGGGGCCTCCCTACGAGCAGTACTTC.

This clone was detected ten times or more. The rearrangement joins TRBV29-1 to TRBJ1-1, with D unresolved. V dropped 6 bases and J dropped 3 bases, with 14 bases sitting between them. Germline V gene lookup returns CDR1 SQVTM and CDR2 ANQGSEA. The CDR3 is 13 residues long. CDR3 protein: CSVDGSSDTEAFF. In nucleotides, the CDR3 is TGCAGCGTAGATGGGAGTTCGGACACTGAAGCTTTCTTT.

This chain uses TRBV19 with TRBJ1-5, with a possible D match to TRBD1 (5 bases). Germline V gives CDR1 LNHDA, CDR2 SQIVND (reference sequence). Trimming removed 7 bases from V and 3 bases from J, with 13 bases in between. The CDR3 covers 14 residues. The CDR3 nucleotides read TGTGCCAGTACCACCCCAGGGTTCAATCAGCCCCAGCATTTT. This gives the protein CASTTPGFNQPQHF. Filled out from reference TRBV19 and TRBJ1-5, the complete variable domain reads DGGITQSPKYLFRKEGQNVTLSCEQNLNHDAMYWYRQDPGQGLRLIYYSQIVNDFQKGDIAEGYSVSREKKESFPLTVTSAQKNPTAFYLCASTTPGFNQPQHFGDGTRLSIL.